The 10 T cell receptor beta chains below were found in one sample sequenced in a study of blood T cell repertoires in COVID-19 (dated by TCRdb to about 2020). Library preparation was by the immunoSEQ multiplex PCR assay. The immuneACCESS repertoire file appears here via TCRdb, limited to in-frame rearrangements. These files lack a portion of the clones; in checked studies, under half of the deficit traces to unresolved V genes, and the cause of the others is not known. A total of approximately 260,000 clones appear in this sample, 84% of them only once. In total, the top ten clones hold over 4% of the sample. Sequencing was carried out using PBMCs or T cells enriched from blood (not recorded which). The receptors were sampled from a man under 40 with acute COVID-19.

This chain connects TRBV5-8 to TRBJ1-1; D might be TRBD1 (5 bases). V was shortened by 2 bases and J by 1 base, with 12 bases between the two germline ends. This CDR3 spans 15 amino acids. Per the germline V gene, CDR1 is SGHTS and CDR2 is YDEGEE. CDR3 loop: CASSFLRGGNTEAFF. CDR3 coding DNA: TGTGCCAGCAGCTTCCTACGGGGGGGGAACACTGAAGCTTTCTTT.

V is TRBV5-4 and J is TRBJ1-2; D may be TRBD1 (5 bases). CDR1 is SGHNT, CDR2 YYREEE, per germline (reference sequence). There are 13 residues in the CDR3. The ends were cut back, 4 bases at V and 4 bases at J, with 11 bases in the middle. The CDR3 sequence is CASSPDGGYGYTF. For the CDR3, the DNA is TGTGCCAGCAGCCCGGACGGGGGCTATGGCTACACCTTC.

This rearrangement joins TRBV18 to TRBJ2-1, with TRBD2 identical over 8 bases. The V segment lost 4 bases and the J segment 7 bases; nucleotides outside the gene matches: 9. Germline V gives CDR1 KGHSH, CDR2 LQKENI. This CDR3 comprises 15 residues. The CDR3 region has the DNA TGTGCCAGCTCACGAGCGGGAGTAGTCGGGAATGAGCAGTTCTTC. Protein: CASSRAGVVGNEQFF.

The chain uses TRBV5-4 and TRBJ1-3; 7 positions match TRBD1. This CDR3 region has 13 residues. The germline gives CDR1 SGHNT, CDR2 YYREEE (reference sequence). The junction had 6 bases not matched to a gene; V was cut back by 4 bases and J by 8 bases. The CDR3 DNA reads TGTGCCAGCAGCACGGACAGGCTAGACACCATATATTTT. It specifies CASSTDRLDTIYF.

The chain links TRBV4-1 to TRBJ1-1; perhaps TRBD1 as D (5 bases). Trimming left V 0 bases short and J 6 bases short, with 14 bases between. The CDR3 runs 15 residues. Looked up from germline, CDR1 is MGHRA and CDR2 is YSYEKL. The CDR3: CASSQDNSGLSEAFF. CDR3 nucleotide sequence: TGCGCCAGCAGCCAAGATAACTCAGGGTTGTCTGAAGCTTTCTTT.

The gene calls are TRBV3-1 (or the pseudogene TRBV3-2) and TRBJ2-5, with 7 bases aligning to TRBD1. Trimming at V came to 6 bases and at J to 5 bases, leaving 15 bases not matched to a gene. Per the germline V gene, CDR1 is LGHDT and CDR2 is YNNKEL (reference sequence). The CDR3 totals 16 residues. The CDR3 loop is CASRGPVGTALETQYF. DNA of the CDR3: TGTGCCAGCAGAGGACCCGTCGGGACAGCCCTGGAGACCCAGTACTTC.

In its sample, this clone was seen a few times. The chain is built from TRBV2 and TRBJ2-5; 8 bases fit TRBD1. Germline loops: CDR1 SNHLY, CDR2 FYNNEI. Trimming removed 8 bases from V and 5 bases from J; junction bases left unmatched: 4. The CDR3 extends over 12 amino acids. CDR3 loop: CASGRGRETQYF. CDR3 sequence (DNA): TGTGCCAGCGGCAGGGGGCGGGAGACCCAGTACTTC.

This chain connects TRBV5-1 to TRBJ2-5; TRBD2 matches at 8 bases. The CDR3 runs 15 residues. The V and J ends lost 6 bases and 1 base, in that order; junction bases with no gene match: 8. The germline CDR1 and CDR2 sequences are SGHRS and YFSETQ. The CDR3 DNA follows: TGCGCCAGCATGCCTGTAGCGGGGCTCCAAGAGACCCAGTACTTC. Encoded protein: CASMPVAGLQETQYF.

The chain employs TRBV30 and TRBJ1-1; TRBD1 is a possible D gene (6 bases). CDR1 is GTSNPN, CDR2 SVGIG, per germline (reference sequence). The CDR3 consists of 11 residues. The V and J ends lost 7 bases and 1 base respectively, with 7 bases between them. The DNA for the CDR3 is TGTGCCTTACAGGGGAACACTGAAGCTTTCTTT. Translated, it gives CALQGNTEAFF.

Only one count was recorded for this clone. This sequence joins TRBV18 and TRBJ2-4, with TRBD1 as a possible D gene (6 bases). Germline loops: CDR1 KGHSH, CDR2 LQKENI. Trimming left V 3 bases short and J 0 bases short, with 15 bases between. The CDR3 runs 17 residues. This CDR3 reads CASSPPGGRIAKNIQYF. CDR3 DNA: TGTGCCAGCTCACCCCCTGGGGGCAGGATAGCCAAAAACATTCAGTACTTC.